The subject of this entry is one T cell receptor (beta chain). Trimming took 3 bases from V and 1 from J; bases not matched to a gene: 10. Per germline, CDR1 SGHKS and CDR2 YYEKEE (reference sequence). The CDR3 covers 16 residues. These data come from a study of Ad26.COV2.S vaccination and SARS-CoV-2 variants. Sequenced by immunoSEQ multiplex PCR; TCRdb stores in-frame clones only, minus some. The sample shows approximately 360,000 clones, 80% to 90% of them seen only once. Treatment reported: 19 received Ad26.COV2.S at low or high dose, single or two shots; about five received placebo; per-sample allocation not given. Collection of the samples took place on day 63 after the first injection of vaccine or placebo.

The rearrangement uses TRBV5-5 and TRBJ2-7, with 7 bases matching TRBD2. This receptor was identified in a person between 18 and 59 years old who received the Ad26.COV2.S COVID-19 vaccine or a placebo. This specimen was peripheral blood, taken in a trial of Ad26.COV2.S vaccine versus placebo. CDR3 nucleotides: TGTGCCAGCAGCTGGGGAGGGCAGCCTTTTTCCTACGAGCAGTACTTC. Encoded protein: CASSWGGQPFSYEQYF.